The 7 T cell receptor beta chains below all came from one sample that was sequenced in a study of patients and donors after allogeneic stem cell transplantation. TCRdb redid the calling of the RT-PCR reads with MiXCR, one entry per CDR3 protein. Counted here are about 200,000 distinct CDR3 sequences, around 41% occurring once; the ten biggest clones make up approximately 32%. Sample: blood, either unsorted or a sorted T cell fraction (not recorded which). Every receptor here comes from a human donor who was either an allogeneic HSCT recipient or a stem cell or donor lymphocyte infusion donor (not recorded which). It is not recorded whose cells these are; they may come from a transplant donor.

This clonotype was recorded a few times. V gene TRBV20-1 combines with J gene TRBJ2-1; TRBD1 might be the D (6 bases). Germline CDR1 reads DFQATT; CDR2 reads SNEGSKA (reference sequence). V dropped 2 bases and J dropped 14 bases, with 16 bases sitting between them. The CDR3 totals 12 residues. CDR3 bases: TGCAGTGCTAGACCGCCTCAGGGGAGAAAGTTCTTC. Translation gives CSARPPQGRKFF.

The V gene is TRBV4-2, the J gene TRBJ2-2; 10 bases fit TRBD2. After removal of 3 bases from V and 6 bases from J, the junction contained 13 bases not matched to a gene. Germline V lookup: CDR1 LGHNA, CDR2 YNFKEQ. This CDR3 region has 18 residues. The CDR3 nucleotides read TGTGCCAGCAGCCAGGATATCACTAGCGGGATTTCATCCGGGGAGCTGTTTTTT. It codes for CASSQDITSGISSGELFF.

This clonotype has just one count. V is TRBV20-1 and J is TRBJ2-3; 7 nucleotides agree with TRBD2. Trimming took 3 bases from V and 6 from J; bases not matched to a gene: 0. The CDR3 sequence is 11 residues long. Germline V CDR1 and CDR2: DFQATT, SNEGSKA (reference sequence). Here the CDR3 DNA reads TGCAGTGCTAGCGGGAGGGATACGCAGTATTTT. Its translation is CSASGRDTQYF.

Of note for this clonotype: The junction differs from germline at one of its ends, possibly a read error. V and J are TRBV5-1 and TRBJ2-7, with D possibly matching TRBD1 (6 bases). CDR1 is SGHRS, CDR2 YFSETQ, per germline. CDR3 length: 14 amino acids. The CDR3 region has the DNA TGCACCAGCAGCTTGGTTCTGGACAGCCACGAGCAGTACTTC. Translation: CTSSLVLDSHEQYF.

The CDR3 bases are TGTGCCAGCATCATAAGGGGGACAGCGGATCAGCCCCAGCATTTT. Its translation: CASIIRGTADQPQHF. The chain combines TRBV6-1 with TRBJ1-5, with TRBD1 identical over 7 bases. Looked up from germline, CDR1 is MNHNS and CDR2 is SASEGT. V shed 7 bases, J shed 5 bases, and the junction held 11 bases outside the gene matches. This CDR3 contains 15 residues.

The V and J genes are TRBV12-3 or TRBV12-4 and TRBJ2-1; tentative D call: TRBD1 (5 bases). Deletions cut 0 bases from V and 6 bases from J, with 9 bases between. There are 14 residues in the CDR3. The CDR3 loop is CASSLAWTINEQFF. DNA of the CDR3: TGTGCCAGCAGTTTAGCGTGGACAATCAATGAGCAGTTCTTC.

The chain combines TRBV11-1 with TRBJ1-1; D is possibly TRBD1 (6 bases). The germline V gene encodes CDR1 SGHAT and CDR2 FQDESV (reference sequence). The ends were cut back, 3 bases at V and 5 bases at J, with 13 bases in the middle. This CDR3 region has 14 residues. The CDR3 bases are TGTGCCAGCAGCTTGGGGCGCAGGGGAACTGAAGCTTTCTTT. Its protein is CASSLGRRGTEAFF.